This T cell receptor (beta chain) was captured by sequencing in a study of T cells in narcolepsy. The overall study: Enrolled donors included narcolepsy type 1 or type 2 patients and healthy controls. Study results and limitations: Some memory CD4+ repertoires had no autoreactive clone sequences. Autoreactive HCRT-specific and TRIB2-specific clonotypes were marked in same-patient CSF-versus-blood CD4+ comparisons. Autoreactive clonotypes reportedly recurred in blood of same and different patients, not controls.

Germline CDR1 is MDHEN and CDR2 is SYDVKM. This CDR3 has 17 residues. J gave up 0 bases and V 4 bases, and 9 bases lay outside the gene matches. Produced via immunoSEQ multiplex PCR; TCRdb's table is partial and in-frame only. The data show under 35,000 clones, approximately 87% seen once. Remarks on this clone: The antigen is not known.

What was sequenced was CD45RA- memory CD4+ T cells from PBMCs. V is TRBV28 and J is TRBJ1-5; 7 bases are shared with TRBD1. This receptor was obtained from a human donor with narcolepsy. In DNA form, the CDR3 reads TGTGCCAGCAGTTCCTCACAGGGGAGATTTAGCAATCAGCCCCAGCATTTT. Its translation: CASSSSQGRFSNQPQHF.